This T cell receptor (beta chain) was sequenced in a study of cytomegalovirus exposure and HLA in healthy donors (TCRdb year 2017). Some background on the complete study: According to a later analysis, the approximately 120 validation repertoires were produced on the same platform as the approximately 620 repertoires of the first cohort. The aim of the study was to test whether cataloging public T cell receptors could identify signatures of past pathogen exposure. Besides the first cohort of 666 subjects, a separate validation cohort made up of around 120 different subjects was used. The study combined high-throughput TCR immunosequencing, statistical association of individual TCRs with disease status, and machine learning to predict cytomegalovirus infection status. The study at large found these results: Most TCR sequences were observed very rarely across donors, whereas some public TCRs were present in many individuals. The classifier was reported to diagnose cytomegalovirus status with high specificity and sensitivity in both the original and validation cohorts. In vitro tests confirmed that a few of the cytomegalovirus-associated TCR beta chains recognize cytomegalovirus antigens. According to the authors, the approach could potentially be generalized to other disease states and immunological phenotypes. A total of 150 to 200 TCR beta chains were listed by the study as associated with cytomegalovirus. A later analysis had no HLA typing for the validation cohort, so co-occurrence there was scored across all 120 repertoires. In a later analysis, TCRs clustered in the first cohort were found to also tend to co-occur in the approximately 120 validation repertoires, with over 90% of cluster scores above 0.

To note about this clone: Its specific antigen is unknown. Base qualities are missing; no much larger clone stands one base away.

The CDR3, cysteine through phenylalanine, is 16 amino acids long. CDR3 DNA is the only sequence kept; it has 48 bases, read in frame from the first base. V was cut back by 6 bases and J by 9 bases, leaving a gap of 26 bases between them. CDR1 MNHEY and CDR2 SMNVEV are derived from the germline V gene (reference sequence). Donors formed part of the validation cohort, which comprised fewer than 150 subjects and was distinct from the first cohort of over 500 subjects. Libraries came from the immunoSEQ multiplex PCR assay. The authors' analysis ran thus. A statistical classification framework was built to diagnose cytomegalovirus status from the catalog of TCR beta chain sequences. Entries here come from immuneACCESS through TCRdb and include only in-frame sequences with V and J called. Some clones fail to appear in such tables; in the studies checked, an unresolved V gene covers under half of the shortfall, and the cause of the remainder is unknown. The DNA was the basis for D and trimming; V, J and clone size are from that table. Across this sample there are 150,000 to 200,000 clones, with around nine tenths seen only once. Less than 3.5% of the sample belongs to the ten largest clones.

The TCR originated in a young man in good health and CMV-seropositive. The sequence links TRBV27 to TRBJ1-2; TRBD1 is a possible D gene, resting on 6 matching bases. Source material: PBMCs. The CDR3 corresponds to CASSGGQAELKRRYTF. The nucleotide sequence reads as follows: TGTGCCAGCAGCGGGGGGCAGGCCGAATTAAAAAGGCGCTACACCTTC.